This TCR beta chain was obtained from a study of T cell repertoires in cytomegalovirus infection. Study details: Recently identified HLA-C-restricted CMV epitopes and well-studied HLA-B-restricted CMV epitopes were used by the study. Broader study findings: The response measured ex vivo was dominated by TCR beta clonotypes (HLA-C-restricted and CMV-specific). Public TCR beta family frequency separated CMV-and-HLA carriers, including in an independent cohort.

The germline gives CDR1 SGHVS, CDR2 FQNEAQ. This CDR3 comprises 13 residues. The V and J ends lost 8 bases and 8 bases respectively, with 15 bases between them. MiXCR, applied by TCRdb to the reads, yields one record per CDR3 protein. In the table there are about 920,000 distinct CDR3 sequences, around 30% of which are singletons. This clonotype showed up many times. Antigen unknown. This TCR was recovered from a human donor in good health (CMV status not recorded). Some clones in this sample may be carry-over from other donors' samples. The source material was cultured CD8+ T cells from PBMCs, sampled from culture after CMV antigen stimulation. This chain uses TRBV7-8 with TRBJ1-4, with D possibly being TRBD1 (5 bases). The CDR3 sequence is CASYPGRGEKLFF. CDR3 nucleotides: TGTGCCAGCTATCCGGGGCGGGGAGAAAAACTGTTTTTT.